These 10 T cell receptor beta chains came from one sample sequenced in a study of identical twins. TCRdb passed the 5' RACE reads through MiXCR, listing each CDR3 protein once. The top ten clones hold around 1.6% of a sample with 750,000 to 950,000 distinct CDR3 sequences, 9% to 15% of them seen once. This sample also belongs to another study, concerning yellow fever vaccine responses in identical twins.

Material for sequencing was PBMCs. The receptors stem from a woman aged 18-29 years in good health.

This clonotype was detected ten times or more. V usage is TRBV5-1 and J usage is TRBJ1-6; unclear D gene. CDR1 and CDR2 (germline): SGHRS, YFSETQ. V lost 0 bases to trimming and J lost 0 bases, with 7 bases between them. The CDR3 loop spans 16 amino acids. CDR3 region: CASSLDWSSYNSPLHF. The CDR3 coding sequence is TGCGCCAGCAGCTTGGACTGGAGCTCCTATAATTCACCCCTCCACTTT. Together with reference TRBV5-1 and TRBJ1-6, the CDR3 gives the full variable domain: KAGVTQTPRYLIKTRGQQVTLSCSPISGHRSVSWYQQTPGQGLQFLFEYFSETQRNKGNFPGRFSGRQFSNSRSEMNVSTLELGDSALYLCASSLDWSSYNSPLHFGNGTRLTVT.

The chain is built from TRBV5-6 and TRBJ2-5, with a tentative D call TRBD2 (6 bases). The CDR3 sequence is 14 residues long. The germline CDR1 and CDR2 sequences are SGHDT and YYEEEE. With 1 base removed from V and 7 bases from J, the gap between germline ends came to 14 bases. The CDR3 DNA is TGTGCCAGCAGCTTGTCTTTGGGGGGAGGGACCCAGTACTTC. As protein: CASSLSLGGGTQYF.

This clonotype was seen at least ten times. The V call is TRBV12-3 or TRBV12-4, the J call TRBJ1-2; D may be TRBD1 (6 bases). The CDR3 sequence is 14 residues long. With 6 bases removed from V and 1 base from J, the gap between germline ends came to 12 bases. The CDR3 loop reads CASSTRQVNYGYTF. Here the CDR3 DNA reads TGTGCCAGCAGCACGCGACAGGTTAACTATGGCTACACCTTC.

The V gene is TRBV6-2 or TRBV6-3, the J gene TRBJ2-3, with 9 bases identical to TRBD1. CDR1 is MNHEY, CDR2 SVGEGT, per germline. Trimming cost V 6 bases and J 3 bases; bases outside gene matches: 7. The CDR3 sequence is 15 residues long. DNA of the CDR3: TGTGCCAGCAGCACAGGACAGGGGAGGACAGATACGCAGTATTTT. Translating it yields CASSTGQGRTDTQYF.

CDR3 residues: CASSSSPLSSGGPQETQYF. CDR3 nucleotides: TGCGCCAGCAGCTCCTCTCCCCTTTCTAGCGGGGGGCCCCAAGAGACCCAGTACTTC. The chain uses TRBV5-1 and TRBJ2-5; 11 bases fit TRBD2. Germline V gene lookup returns CDR1 SGHRS and CDR2 YFSETQ. Trimming at V came to 3 bases and at J to 1 base, leaving 14 bases not matched to a gene. The CDR3 is made up of 19 amino acids.

This clonotype was detected a few times. This chain joins TRBV20-1 and TRBJ1-2; perhaps TRBD1 as D (5 bases). CDR1 DFQATT and CDR2 SNEGSKA come from the germline V gene (reference sequence). The CDR3 is made up of 11 amino acids. The CDR3 is CSMDTNYGYTF. The CDR3 nucleotides read TGCAGCATGGACACCAACTATGGCTACACCTTC.

The chain has TRBV11-1 and TRBJ1-1; the D is unclear. The CDR3 has 16 residues. CDR1 and CDR2 from the germline V gene are SGHAT and FQDESV (reference sequence). V was trimmed by 5 bases and J by 1 base, leaving 17 bases between them. CDR3 sequence reads: CASSRSRAAQNTEAFF. Here the CDR3 DNA reads TGTGCCAGCAGCCGCAGCCGGGCAGCCCAGAACACTGAAGCTTTCTTT. Based on the CDR3 plus reference TRBV11-1 and TRBJ1-1, the full variable domain is EAEVAQSPRYKITEKSQAVAFWCDPISGHATLYWYRQILGQGPELLVQFQDESVVDDSQLPKDRFSAERLKGVDSTLKIQPAELGDSAMYLCASSRSRAAQNTEAFFGQGTRLTVV.

The gene calls are TRBV7-9 and TRBJ1-2; 10 positions agree with TRBD1. The V gene's germline CDR1 is SEHNR and CDR2 FQNEAQ (reference sequence). J lost 0 bases, V lost 3 bases, and 7 bases had no gene match. The CDR3 has 17 amino acids. The CDR3 DNA reads as TGTGCCAGCAGCTTTCCCGGACAGGGGGTTCCTAACTATGGCTACACCTTC. It specifies CASSFPGQGVPNYGYTF.

The chain carries TRBV2 and TRBJ2-7; TRBD2 is a possible D gene (5 bases). This CDR3 spans 12 amino acids. Germline V lookup: CDR1 SNHLY, CDR2 FYNNEI. V was trimmed by 3 bases and J by 4 bases, leaving 7 bases between them. CDR3 amino acids: CASSETNYEQYV. CDR3 nucleotide sequence: TGTGCCAGCAGTGAGACTAATTACGAGCAGTACGTC.

This clonotype was found a few times. V and J are TRBV20-1 and TRBJ1-6; 8 bases map to TRBD1. The CDR3 is made up of 14 amino acids. The germline V gene has CDR1 DFQATT and CDR2 SNEGSKA (reference sequence). With V trimmed by 1 base and J by 9 bases, 5 bases remained unmatched. CDR3 nucleotides: TGCAGTGCTAGAGGCGGACAGGGTGGTTCACCCCTCCACTTT. Its translation: CSARGGQGGSPLHF.